This entry lists 17 T cell receptor beta chains sequenced from one sample in a study of blood T cells in healthy people across ages. A second PCR of about 7 to 12 cycles used a sample-barcoded 5' primer and a J-beta primer mix. TCRdb re-called the 5' RACE reads with MiXCR, one entry per CDR3 protein. The sample holds around 2 million distinct CDR3 sequences, about 39% seen once. The sequencing input was blood. Every receptor here comes from a human donor in good health.

This chain links TRBV5-1 with TRBJ1-1, with 9 bases lining up with TRBD1. Per germline, CDR1 SGHRS and CDR2 YFSETQ. The CDR3 is 13 amino acids. J gave up 11 bases and V 5 bases, and 10 bases lay outside the gene matches. CDR3 bases: TGCGCCAGCAGTCATAACCGGGACAGGGATGCTTTCTTT. Translating it yields CASSHNRDRDAFF.

This chain uses TRBV7-9 with TRBJ2-7; D perhaps matches TRBD1 (6 bases). In germline, CDR1 is SEHNR, CDR2 FQNEAQ (reference sequence). CDR3 length equals 12 residues. Here the CDR3 DNA reads TGTGCGGACGGACAGAGCTCCTACGAGCAGTACTTC. This gives the protein CADGQSSYEQYF.

This clonotype was counted a few times. CDR3 nucleotide sequence: TGTGCCAGCAGGGTACGGGGGGCTCCCTACAATGAGCAGTTCTTC. Translating gives CASRVRGAPYNEQFF. This chain uses TRBV11-1 with TRBJ2-1, with D possibly matching TRBD2 (7 bases). Germline CDR1 and CDR2: SGHAT and FQDESV (reference sequence). The ends were cut back, 6 bases at V and 2 bases at J, with 14 bases in the middle. This CDR3 is 15 amino acids long.

This clonotype has a handful of counts. The chain carries TRBV7-2 and TRBJ1-2; D uncertain. Trimming stripped 8 bases from V and 0 bases from J, with 16 bases between. Germline assignment: CDR1 SGHTA and CDR2 FQGNSA. This CDR3 region has 15 residues. The CDR3 region has the DNA TGTGCCAGCTCCAACGGCGGAGCCACTAACTATGGCTACACCTTC. It translates to CASSNGGATNYGYTF.

The table lists this clonotype with a few counts. V is TRBV7-2 and J is TRBJ2-3, with unresolved D. This CDR3 spans 13 amino acids. V lost 2 bases to trimming and J lost 6 bases, with 9 bases between them. The germline CDR1 and CDR2 sequences are SGHTA and FQGNSA. The CDR3 DNA sequence: TGTGCCAGCAGCTTAACCGGGTTCGATACGCAGTATTTT. It translates to CASSLTGFDTQYF.

The V and J genes are TRBV30 and TRBJ1-4, with D hard to call. There are 14 residues in the CDR3. V gave up 0 bases and J gave up 7 bases, with 12 bases separating them. Looked up from germline, CDR1 is GTSNPN and CDR2 is SVGIG (reference sequence). CDR3 amino acids: CAWSVLGSSEKLFF. The CDR3 coding sequence is TGTGCCTGGAGTGTACTAGGGTCCAGTGAAAAACTGTTTTTT.

This clonotype was detected a few times. A clone one base away is much larger, so this may be a read error. The rearrangement links TRBV6-2 or TRBV6-3 to TRBJ1-5; no clear D. Germline-derived CDR1 and CDR2 are MNHEY and SVGEGT. This CDR3 is built from 13 residues. Trimming removed 4 bases from V and 5 bases from J, with 9 bases in between. CDR3 sequence: CASSFGYDQPQHF. CDR3 DNA sequence: TGTGCCAGCAGTTTTGGGTATGATCAGCCCCAGCATTTT.

This clonotype was recorded only once. V usage is TRBV4-3 and J usage is TRBJ1-1, with a possible D match to TRBD1 (6 bases). Germline V gene data show CDR1 as LGHNA and CDR2 as YSLEER. The germline V and J ends were trimmed by 4 bases and 4 bases, with 34 bases remaining between them. The CDR3 is 21 residues long. The CDR3 sequence: CASSRLFDYTGTTRESTEAFF. CDR3 in DNA: TGCGCCAGCAGCCGACTCTTTGATTATACCGGGACAACCCGTGAGAGCACTGAAGCTTTCTTT.

The chain couples TRBV11-2 to TRBJ2-5; either TRBD1 or TRBD2 may supply D (5 bases each). The assigned J gene may be wrong: the sequence end matches TRBJ2-7 better. This CDR3 region has 17 residues. Germline V lookup: CDR1 SGHAT, CDR2 FQNNGV. The DNA of the CDR3 is TGTGCCAGCAGCCCCCGGGAAGGGGCTTCTGTCGCCTACGAGCAGTACTTC. Translated: CASSPREGASVAYEQYF.

The CDR3 sequence: CASSQVTRVGSQYF. The CDR3 DNA sequence: TGTGCCAGCAGCCAAGTAACCAGGGTAGGAAGCCAGTACTTC. The V gene is TRBV14, the J gene TRBJ2-5; a possible D gene is TRBD1 (5 bases). The ends were cut back, 1 base at V and 10 bases at J, with 16 bases in the middle. CDR1 SGHDN and CDR2 FVKESK come from the germline V gene. CDR3 length: 14 amino acids.

The chain combines TRBV7-2 with TRBJ2-5; 7 bases align to TRBD2. This CDR3 is 14 amino acids long. CDR1 and CDR2 from the germline V gene are SGHTA and FQGNSA. J gave up 5 bases and V 2 bases, and 5 bases lay outside the gene matches. This CDR3 reads CASSLSGAIETQYF. CDR3 DNA: TGTGCCAGCAGCTTAAGCGGGGCAATTGAGACCCAGTACTTC.

This clonotype came up a few times. This sequence joins TRBV4-3 and TRBJ1-1; D gene ambiguous. V was cut by 7 bases and J by 1 base, with 10 bases left in between. The CDR3 has 13 residues. Germline V gives CDR1 LGHNA, CDR2 YSLEER. Written as DNA, the CDR3 is TGCGCCAGCACCCGACAACGGAACACTGAAGCTTTCTTT. Its translation is CASTRQRNTEAFF.

This sequence joins TRBV14 and TRBJ2-4, with D unresolved. The V gene lost 0 bases and the J gene lost 0 bases, with 9 bases spanning the gap. This CDR3 has 16 residues. The V gene's germline CDR1 is SGHDN and CDR2 FVKESK. DNA of the CDR3: TGTGCCAGCAGCCAAGACAGCCTACGAGCCAAAAACATTCAGTACTTC. Its protein is CASSQDSLRAKNIQYF.

The J gene is TRBJ1-2, the V gene TRBV11-2; D gene ambiguous. The germline gives CDR1 SGHAT, CDR2 FQNNGV. V shed 5 bases and J shed 5 bases, with 12 bases lying between them. The CDR3 runs to 13 residues. The DNA for the CDR3 is TGTGCCAGCAGCCCAGTGGCCGCATATGGCTACACCTTC. Residues: CASSPVAAYGYTF.

This chain links TRBV4-3 with TRBJ1-2; tentative D call: TRBD1 (6 bases). With 4 bases removed from V and 3 bases from J, the gap between germline ends came to 21 bases. CDR1 is LGHNA, CDR2 YSLEER, per germline. The CDR3 has 17 amino acids. CDR3 coding DNA: TGCGCCAGCAGCCCCATCAAGAATCGGGGGGCGGACTATGGCTACACCTTC. This codes for CASSPIKNRGADYGYTF.

The chain recombines TRBV24-1 with TRBJ2-3; D possibly corresponds to TRBD1 (5 bases). Between the trimmed V and J ends, which lost 4 bases and 6 bases, there was a span of 19 bases. This CDR3 region has 16 residues. Germline V gene lookup returns CDR1 KGHDR and CDR2 SFDVKD. CDR3: CATSDPTTVLRDTQYF. CDR3 DNA sequence: TGTGCCACCAGTGACCCTACGACAGTTTTAAGGGATACGCAGTATTTT.

This clonotype was detected a few times. J is TRBJ2-3 and V is TRBV20-1; the match to TRBD2 covers 11 bases. Looked up from germline, CDR1 is DFQATT and CDR2 is SNEGSKA (reference sequence). The CDR3 runs to 16 residues. The J segment lost 3 bases and the V segment lost 3 bases, leaving 8 bases of the junction unmatched. CDR3 loop: CSASRPASGGTDTQYF. In nucleotides, the CDR3 is TGCAGTGCTAGTCGGCCGGCTAGCGGGGGGACAGATACGCAGTATTTT.